The clone carrying this TCR beta chain was picked up many times. The antigen remains unidentified. TCRbeta library preparation incorporated unique molecular identifiers. TCRdb fed the PCR reads into MiXCR, producing one record per CDR3 protein. Of 550,000 to 600,000 distinct CDR3 sequences listed, 23% are singletons. The sample comes from a study of T-cell reconstitution after alpha-beta-depleted transplantation in children. Study-level results: By about two months after transplant, alpha-beta T cells reportedly arose from several hundred graft clones that had expanded. T-cell numbers and diversity one year post-transplant derived largely from freshly generated T cells.

Looked up from germline, CDR1 is MDHEN and CDR2 is SYDVKM. The CDR3 contains 15 residues. The V end was cut by 2 bases, the J end by 2 bases, with 10 bases between. Source: PBMCs, mostly from graft donor cells, taken 360 days after TCRalphabeta/CD19-depleted stem cell transplant. This sequence was found in a boy under two years old who had a stem cell transplant for acute myeloid leukemia, so the T cells may come from the graft donor. The rearrangement links TRBV28 to TRBJ1-5; D may be TRBD1 (6 bases). The CDR3 here is CASSLPGAGNQPQHF. As DNA, the CDR3 is TGTGCCAGCAGTTTACCAGGGGCGGGCAATCAGCCCCAGCATTTT.